This passage covers 13 T cell receptor beta chains from one sample sequenced in a study of T-cell reconstitution after alpha-beta-depleted transplantation in children. Unique molecular identifiers were used to barcode this TCRbeta library. TCRdb recomputed calls from the PCR reads with MiXCR, one row per CDR3 protein. The table records fewer than 550,000 distinct CDR3 sequences, roughly 17% of them present only once. Material: PBMCs, mostly from graft donor cells, obtained 360 days after TCRalphabeta/CD19-depleted stem cell transplant. The source is a boy younger than two who had a stem cell transplant for Wiskott-Aldrich syndrome, so the T cells may come from the graft donor.

The chain links TRBV20-1 to TRBJ1-5; D uncertain. This CDR3 comprises 14 residues. V lost 3 bases and J lost 3, with 12 bases in between. Germline assignment: CDR1 DFQATT and CDR2 SNEGSKA (reference sequence). Here the CDR3 reads CSASRHTLNQPQHF. In DNA form, the CDR3 reads TGCAGTGCTAGTAGACATACGCTCAATCAGCCCCAGCATTTT.

This clonotype appeared a few times. This chain joins TRBV7-8 and TRBJ2-7; 9 positions match TRBD2. Germline CDR1 is SGHVS and CDR2 is FQNEAQ. The V segment lost 3 bases and the J segment 7 bases; nucleotides outside the gene matches: 10. The CDR3 consists of 15 residues. The CDR3 region has the DNA TGTGCCAGCAGCTTCACCCTAGCGGGGCCGGGAGAGCAGTACTTC. Translation: CASSFTLAGPGEQYF.

V and J are TRBV5-6 and TRBJ2-7, with 8 bases matching TRBD1. The junction had 7 bases not matched to a gene; V was cut back by 0 bases and J by 2 bases. Per germline, CDR1 SGHDT and CDR2 YYEEEE. CDR3 length: 16 amino acids. The CDR3 bases are TGTGCCAGCAGCTTGGGACGGGGGACAGGAACCTACGAGCAGTACTTC. This translates into CASSLGRGTGTYEQYF.

This clonotype has a handful of counts. The chain combines TRBV18 with TRBJ2-3, with D hard to call. Germline CDR1 and CDR2: KGHSH and LQKENI. CDR3 length: 14 residues. V was cut by 0 bases and J by 2 bases, with 6 bases left in between. CDR3 DNA: TGTGCCAGCTCACCACCTAAAATCACAGATACGCAGTATTTT. It is translated as CASSPPKITDTQYF.

At least ten counts were recorded for this clonotype. V and J are TRBV21-1 and TRBJ1-1; TRBD1 is the table's D call and was not checked against the DNA. TRBV21-1 corresponds to a pseudogene. The length of the CDR3 is 16 residues. The CDR3 DNA reads TGTGCCAGCAGCAAAGGGCGTCGGGACCGGATAAGTGAAGCTTTCTTT. Translation: CASSKGRRDRISEAFF.

This chain joins TRBV27 and TRBJ2-1, with D perhaps matching TRBD2 (6 bases). The V and J ends lost 4 bases and 1 base respectively, with 17 bases between them. The CDR3 extends over 17 amino acids. CDR1 MNHEY and CDR2 SMNVEV come from the germline V gene (reference sequence). The chain's CDR3 is CASSYYRGVLSYNEQFF. The CDR3 nucleotides are TGTGCCAGCAGTTATTATCGCGGGGTCCTATCCTACAATGAGCAGTTCTTC.

This clonotype was seen a handful of times. The gene calls are TRBV5-1 and TRBJ2-5; 7 positions match TRBD2. V lost 4 bases, J lost 0 bases, and 15 bases stayed unmatched. The CDR3 is made up of 18 amino acids. Germline V gene sequence: CDR1 SGHRS, CDR2 YFSETQ. The CDR3 sequence: CASSPRLAANRNQETQYF. Written as DNA, the CDR3 is TGCGCCAGCAGCCCTAGACTAGCCGCTAATAGGAACCAAGAGACCCAGTACTTC.

This sequence joins TRBV7-2 and TRBJ2-7, with 8 nucleotides matching TRBD2. The V gene's germline CDR1 is SGHTA and CDR2 FQGNSA. This CDR3 comprises 15 residues. Losses at the gene ends were 0 bases for V and 2 bases for J; bases not matched to a gene: 3. The CDR3 nucleotides read TGTGCCAGCAGCTTAGCGGCACTAGCGGCCTACGAGCAGTACTTC. It translates to CASSLAALAAYEQYF.

The chain carries TRBV6-5 and TRBJ2-7; the match to TRBD1 covers 10 bases. The CDR3 extends over 14 amino acids. The germline V gene encodes CDR1 MNHEY and CDR2 SVGAGI. Trimming at V came to 5 bases and at J to 7 bases, leaving 8 bases not matched to a gene. The CDR3 is CASSNPGQGREQYF. The CDR3 DNA is TGTGCCAGCAGTAACCCGGGACAGGGGAGAGAGCAGTACTTC.

The chain has TRBV12-3 or TRBV12-4 and TRBJ1-3, with D possibly TRBD1 on 6 matching bases. This CDR3 has 13 residues. The V end was cut by 6 bases, the J end by 4 bases, with 10 bases between. In DNA, the CDR3 is TGTGCCAGCAGAACCGGGACAGGAAACACCATATATTTT. Amino acids: CASRTGTGNTIYF.

The chain has TRBV24-1 and TRBJ2-1; 8 nucleotides match TRBD1. This CDR3 comprises 16 residues. Germline V lookup: CDR1 KGHDR, CDR2 SFDVKD. V lost 2 bases to trimming and J lost 2 bases; unmatched junction nucleotides: 4. DNA for the CDR3: TGTGCCACCAGTGATTCAGGGGGCGAGGCCTACAATGAGCAGTTCTTC. This translates into CATSDSGGEAYNEQFF.

The table lists this clonotype with a few counts. The V call is TRBV24-1, the J call TRBJ1-5; the D is unclear. CDR3 length: 14 amino acids. The germline V and J ends were trimmed by 2 bases and 0 bases, with 4 bases remaining between them. Germline CDR1 KGHDR, CDR2 SFDVKD. CDR3 nucleotides: TGTGCCACCAGTGATTGGGTTAGCAATCAGCCCCAGCATTTT. Translating it yields CATSDWVSNQPQHF.

The CDR3 bases are TGTGCCAGCAGCCTGATACCTTTCGACAAACAAGAGACCCAGTACTTC. It is translated as CASSLIPFDKQETQYF. J is TRBJ2-5 and V is TRBV5-5, with D hard to call. V was shortened by 4 bases and J by 2 bases, with 18 bases between the two germline ends. This CDR3 is built from 16 residues. Germline V gene lookup returns CDR1 SGHKS and CDR2 YYEKEE (reference sequence).